This is a list of T cell receptor beta chains from one sample in a study of control samples from healthy donors and cancer patients. Repertoires were generated with immunoSEQ multiplex PCR, while TCRdb's copy carries only in-frame clones and drops some. The sample has around 40,000 clones; less than 95% are singletons. Sequencing used PBMCs. The receptors here all came from a woman aged 40 to 50 with head and neck cancer. The conserved cysteine and the conserved F or W are not part of the CDR3 here. Each record gives: J gene, V gene, CDR3 protein.

j_gene: TRBJ2-1; v_gene: TRBV11-2; CDR3aa: ASKRTSGGSYNEQF
j_gene: TRBJ1-1; v_gene: TRBV18; CDR3aa: ASSPETGFLPEAF
j_gene: TRBJ2-2; v_gene: TRBV9; CDR3aa: ASSVEASGGVTWRNTGELF
j_gene: TRBJ2-6; v_gene: TRBV5-1; CDR3aa: ASAITGTGANVLT
j_gene: TRBJ1-1; v_gene: TRBV6-6; CDR3aa: ASETGNAEAF
j_gene: TRBJ2-7; v_gene: TRBV5-1; CDR3aa: ASSLAAGTDEQY
j_gene: TRBJ2-7; v_gene: TRBV18; CDR3aa: ASSPQPRQGYEQY
j_gene: TRBJ1-3; v_gene: TRBV25-1; CDR3aa: ASSEASGNTIY
j_gene: TRBJ1-3; v_gene: TRBV28; CDR3aa: ASSLGGGNTIY
j_gene: TRBJ2-5; v_gene: TRBV5-1; CDR3aa: ASSRLNRFQETQY
j_gene: TRBJ1-1; v_gene: TRBV11-2; CDR3aa: ASSLEGGFTEAF
j_gene: TRBJ1-2; v_gene: TRBV12-3/TRBV12-4; CDR3aa: ASTTRDGYT
j_gene: TRBJ2-5; v_gene: TRBV10-3; CDR3aa: AIRPSTGLAGGREETQY
j_gene: TRBJ1-5; v_gene: TRBV6-5; CDR3aa: ASRLTGASNQPQH
j_gene: TRBJ2-2; v_gene: TRBV4-1; CDR3aa: ASSLEGTSGNTGELF
j_gene: TRBJ2-1; v_gene: TRBV6-6; CDR3aa: ASSPSGAGGFYNEQF
j_gene: TRBJ2-1; v_gene: TRBV11-3; CDR3aa: ASSSRDPGGPTEQF
j_gene: TRBJ2-7; v_gene: TRBV7-2; CDR3aa: ASSLGHGHYEQY
j_gene: TRBJ1-4; v_gene: TRBV5-5; CDR3aa: ASSTSLGSTNEKLF
j_gene: TRBJ2-7; v_gene: TRBV18; CDR3aa: ASSPPPSGREQY
j_gene: TRBJ2-7; v_gene: TRBV9; CDR3aa: ASSPGGYEQY
j_gene: TRBJ2-7; v_gene: TRBV27; CDR3aa: ASSLLTKSYEQY
j_gene: TRBJ1-4; v_gene: TRBV10-3; CDR3aa: AISERGNNEKLF
j_gene: TRBJ1-3; v_gene: TRBV11-2; CDR3aa: ASSLVIRSSGNTIY
j_gene: TRBJ1-2; v_gene: TRBV5-1; CDR3aa: ASSSIQGSPYGYT
j_gene: TRBJ2-7; v_gene: TRBV6-1; CDR3aa: ASSEVGGIYEQY
j_gene: TRBJ2-1; v_gene: TRBV5-1; CDR3aa: ASSWATSGLYNEQF
j_gene: TRBJ2-3; v_gene: TRBV30; CDR3aa: AWSPLTSGGARDAQY
j_gene: TRBJ1-2; v_gene: TRBV2; CDR3aa: ASSESQGNYGYT
j_gene: TRBJ1-5; v_gene: TRBV28; CDR3aa: ASSRSGALGQPQH
j_gene: TRBJ1-5; v_gene: TRBV28; CDR3aa: ASSLGGVISNQPQH
j_gene: TRBJ1-3; v_gene: TRBV3-1/TRBV3-2; CDR3aa: ASSPTGVSGNTIY
j_gene: TRBJ1-1; v_gene: TRBV12-3/TRBV12-4; CDR3aa: ASSWEDEAF
j_gene: TRBJ1-2; v_gene: TRBV19; CDR3aa: ASSTGSGYT
j_gene: TRBJ1-3; v_gene: TRBV10-3; CDR3aa: AISDRRGLFSGNTIY
j_gene: TRBJ1-2; v_gene: TRBV30; CDR3aa: AWSVKGLPGSYGYT
j_gene: TRBJ2-5; v_gene: TRBV5-1; CDR3aa: ASSLQGRIQETQY
j_gene: TRBJ2-7; v_gene: TRBV10-1; CDR3aa: ASSEPGRGDNEQY
j_gene: TRBJ1-3; v_gene: TRBV6-5; CDR3aa: ASSSDAGNTIY
j_gene: TRBJ1-3; v_gene: TRBV28; CDR3aa: ASRTGQAYSGNTIY
j_gene: TRBJ2-5; v_gene: TRBV5-1; CDR3aa: ASRLGQGETQY
j_gene: TRBJ2-3; v_gene: TRBV7-9; CDR3aa: ASSSTADTQY
j_gene: TRBJ1-2; v_gene: TRBV18; CDR3aa: ASSLNRGRRNYGYT
j_gene: TRBJ2-1; v_gene: TRBV30; CDR3aa: AWSATSYNEQF
j_gene: TRBJ2-5; v_gene: TRBV2; CDR3aa: ASYEWGTQGAETQY
j_gene: TRBJ1-4; v_gene: TRBV5-1; CDR3aa: ASSLGQGDRVVGTEKLF
j_gene: TRBJ2-2; v_gene: TRBV11-2; CDR3aa: ASRLAGAGTGELF
j_gene: TRBJ2-1; v_gene: TRBV14; CDR3aa: ASSRSSGVYNEQF
j_gene: TRBJ2-7; v_gene: TRBV15; CDR3aa: ATSLGQGGYEQY
j_gene: TRBJ1-2; v_gene: TRBV7-9; CDR3aa: ASSEVDYGYT
j_gene: TRBJ2-3; v_gene: TRBV19; CDR3aa: ASLPGDTQY
j_gene: TRBJ1-3; v_gene: TRBV28; CDR3aa: ASSFRSWATGNTIY
j_gene: TRBJ1-6; v_gene: TRBV5-8; CDR3aa: ASSLGQGAGNNSPLH